This T cell receptor beta chain was documented in a study of blood T cells in healthy people across ages. Regarding the study as a whole: Long-lived donors had more naive CD4+ cells and higher diversity than aged donors.

For this clonotype: The antigen is undetermined.

V shed 2 bases, J shed 5 bases, and the junction held 8 bases outside the gene matches. CDR3 length: 16 residues. Germline V CDR1 and CDR2: MDHEN, SYDVKM. The second PCR ran 7 to 11 cycles with a sample-barcoded 5' primer and J-beta primers. TCRdb re-called the 5' RACE reads through MiXCR, storing one row per CDR3 protein. The table has roughly 700,000 distinct CDR3 sequences, about 30% seen once; the top ten hold 15%. The authors extracted at least 5.5 micrograms of total RNA per sample. The chain combines TRBV28 with TRBJ1-1, with 10 bases lining up with TRBD1. The sequence was collected from an elderly woman in good health. Sequenced: blood. CDR3 nucleotide sequence: TGTGCCAGCAGTTTAAGAGGGGGGGACAGGGGTACTGAAGCTTTCTTT. Translating it yields CASSLRGGDRGTEAFF.